This T cell receptor (beta chain) appears in the sequencing data of a study of cytotoxic CD8 clonotypes in ibrutinib-treated CLL. About the research overall: The subjects consisted of roughly twelve relapsed/refractory and roughly 15 treatment-naive individuals, with approximately 18 IGHV unmutated. Study-level results: Contraction or stability on treatment characterized the public clonotypes, which were uncommon. T-cell clonality at baseline went above that of age-matched healthy donors and rose and fell with circulating CD8+ T-cell counts.

In the case of this clone: Its matching antigen is unknown.

Some clones are missing from TCRdb's copy, which holds only in-frame ones; the method was immunoSEQ multiplex PCR. The repertoire holds approximately 74,000 clones, more than 70% seen once, with roughly 8% in the top ten. J was trimmed by 4 bases and V by 5 bases; bases with no gene match: 10. Germline CDR1 MGHRA, CDR2 YSYEKL. This CDR3 contains 18 residues. The TCR sequence derives from a human donor with chronic lymphocytic leukemia. The material was PBMCs, obtained at disease progression, from a patient treated with ibrutinib. This chain joins TRBV4-1 and TRBJ2-2, with 13 bases matching TRBD2. The CDR3 region has the DNA TGCGCCAGCAGCACCCGGACTAGCGGGAGACGGGCCACCGGGGAGCTGTTTTTT. Translating it yields CASSTRTSGRRATGELFF.